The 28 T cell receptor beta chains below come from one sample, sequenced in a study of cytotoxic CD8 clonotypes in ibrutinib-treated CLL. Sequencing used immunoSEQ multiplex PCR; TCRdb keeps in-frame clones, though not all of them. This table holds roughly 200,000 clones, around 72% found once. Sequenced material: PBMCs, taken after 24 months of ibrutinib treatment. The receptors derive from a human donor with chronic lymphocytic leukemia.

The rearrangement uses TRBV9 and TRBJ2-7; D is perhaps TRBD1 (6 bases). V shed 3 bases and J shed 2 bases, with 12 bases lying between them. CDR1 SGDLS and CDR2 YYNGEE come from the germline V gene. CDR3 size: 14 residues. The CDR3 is CASSAFGTPYEQYF. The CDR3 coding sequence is TGTGCCAGCAGCGCATTCGGGACACCCTACGAGCAGTACTTC.

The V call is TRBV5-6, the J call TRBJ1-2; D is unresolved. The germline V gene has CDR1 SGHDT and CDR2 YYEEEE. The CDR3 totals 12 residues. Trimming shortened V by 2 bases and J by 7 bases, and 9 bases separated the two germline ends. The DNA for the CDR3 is TGTGCCAGCAGCTTCCCACAAGGTGGCTACACCTTC. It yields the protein CASSFPQGGYTF.

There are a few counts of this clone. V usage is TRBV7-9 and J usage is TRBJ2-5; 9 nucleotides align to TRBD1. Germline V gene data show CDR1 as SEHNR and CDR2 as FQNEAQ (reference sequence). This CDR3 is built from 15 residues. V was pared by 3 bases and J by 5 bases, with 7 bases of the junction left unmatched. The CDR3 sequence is CASSFTGGVKETQYF. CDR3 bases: TGTGCCAGCAGCTTTACAGGGGGCGTTAAGGAGACCCAGTACTTC.

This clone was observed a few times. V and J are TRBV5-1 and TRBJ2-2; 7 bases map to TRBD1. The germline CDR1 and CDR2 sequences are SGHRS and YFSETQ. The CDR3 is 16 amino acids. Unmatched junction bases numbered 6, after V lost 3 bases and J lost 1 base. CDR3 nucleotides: TGCGCCAGCAGCTCCCCGGGACAGTTGAACACCGGGGAGCTGTTTTTT. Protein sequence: CASSSPGQLNTGELFF.

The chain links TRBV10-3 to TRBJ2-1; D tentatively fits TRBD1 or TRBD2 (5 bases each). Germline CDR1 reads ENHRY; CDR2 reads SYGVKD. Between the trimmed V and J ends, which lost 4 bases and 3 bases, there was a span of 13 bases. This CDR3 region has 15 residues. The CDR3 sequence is CAISASLGGYNEQFF. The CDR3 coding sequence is TGTGCCATCAGTGCATCCCTTGGGGGCTACAATGAGCAGTTCTTC.

CDR3 sequence reads: CASSGRDRGWQETQYF. CDR3 DNA sequence: TGTGCCAGCAGTGGCCGGGACAGGGGATGGCAAGAGACCCAGTACTTC. V and J are TRBV28 and TRBJ2-5; 10 bases are shared with TRBD1. The ends lost 5 bases at V and 2 bases at J; junction bases unmatched: 8. Per the germline V gene, CDR1 is MDHEN and CDR2 is SYDVKM. The CDR3 is 16 residues long.

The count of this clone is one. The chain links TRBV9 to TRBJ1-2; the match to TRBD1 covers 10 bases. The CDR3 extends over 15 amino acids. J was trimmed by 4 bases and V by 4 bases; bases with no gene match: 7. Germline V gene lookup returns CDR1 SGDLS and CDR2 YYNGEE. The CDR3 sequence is CASSTRQGAAYGYTF. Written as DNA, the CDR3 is TGTGCCAGCAGCACAAGACAGGGGGCGGCCTATGGCTACACCTTC.

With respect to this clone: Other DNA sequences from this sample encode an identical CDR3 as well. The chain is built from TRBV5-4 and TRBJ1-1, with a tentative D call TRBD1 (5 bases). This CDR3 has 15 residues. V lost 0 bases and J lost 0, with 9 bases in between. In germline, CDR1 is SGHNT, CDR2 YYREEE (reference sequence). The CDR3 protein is CASSLGGTLNTEAFF. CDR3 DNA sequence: TGTGCCAGCAGCTTGGGGGGCACCCTGAACACTGAAGCTTTCTTT.

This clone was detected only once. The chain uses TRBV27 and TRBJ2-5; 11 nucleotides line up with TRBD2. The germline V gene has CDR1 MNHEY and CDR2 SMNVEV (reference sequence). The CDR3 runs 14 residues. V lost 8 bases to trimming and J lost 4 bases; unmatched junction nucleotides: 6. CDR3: CASSQLAGAETQYF. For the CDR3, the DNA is TGTGCCAGCTCACAACTAGCGGGAGCAGAGACCCAGTACTTC.

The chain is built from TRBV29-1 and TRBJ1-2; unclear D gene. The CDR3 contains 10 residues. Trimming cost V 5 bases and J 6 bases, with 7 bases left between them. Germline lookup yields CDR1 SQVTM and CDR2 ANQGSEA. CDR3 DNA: TGCAGCGTTAAGGCTGATGGCTACACCTTC. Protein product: CSVKADGYTF.

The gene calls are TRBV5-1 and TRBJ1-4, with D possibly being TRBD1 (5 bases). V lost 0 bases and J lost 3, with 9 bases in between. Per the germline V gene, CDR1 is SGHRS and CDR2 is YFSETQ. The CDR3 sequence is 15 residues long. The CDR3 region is CASSLAQGSNEKLFF. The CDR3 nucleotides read TGCGCCAGCAGCTTGGCTCAGGGATCTAATGAAAAACTGTTTTTT.

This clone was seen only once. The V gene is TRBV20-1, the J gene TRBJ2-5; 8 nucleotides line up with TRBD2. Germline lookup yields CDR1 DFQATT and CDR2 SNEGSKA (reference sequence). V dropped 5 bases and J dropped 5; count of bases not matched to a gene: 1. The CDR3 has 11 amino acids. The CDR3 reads CSARLAETQYF. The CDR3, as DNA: TGCAGTGCTCGACTAGCGGAGACCCAGTACTTC.

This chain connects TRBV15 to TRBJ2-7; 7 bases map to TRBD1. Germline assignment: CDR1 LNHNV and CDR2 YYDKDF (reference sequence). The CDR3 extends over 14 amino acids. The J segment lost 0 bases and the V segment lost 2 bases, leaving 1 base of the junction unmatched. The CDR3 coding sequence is TGTGCCACCAGCAGAACAGGGGACTCCTACGAGCAGTACTTC. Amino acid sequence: CATSRTGDSYEQYF.

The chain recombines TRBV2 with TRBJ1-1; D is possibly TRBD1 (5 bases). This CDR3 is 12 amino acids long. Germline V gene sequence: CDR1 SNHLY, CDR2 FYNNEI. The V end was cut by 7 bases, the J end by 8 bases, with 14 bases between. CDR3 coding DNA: TGTGCCAGCAAGGGGCGGTTTCGAGAAGCTTTCTTT. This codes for CASKGRFREAFF.

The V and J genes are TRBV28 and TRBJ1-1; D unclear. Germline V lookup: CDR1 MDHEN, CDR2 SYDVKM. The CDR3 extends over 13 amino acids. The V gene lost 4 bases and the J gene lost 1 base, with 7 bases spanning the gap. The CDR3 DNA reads TGTGCCAGCAGTTCCGGCGGGAACACTGAAGCTTTCTTT. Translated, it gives CASSSGGNTEAFF.

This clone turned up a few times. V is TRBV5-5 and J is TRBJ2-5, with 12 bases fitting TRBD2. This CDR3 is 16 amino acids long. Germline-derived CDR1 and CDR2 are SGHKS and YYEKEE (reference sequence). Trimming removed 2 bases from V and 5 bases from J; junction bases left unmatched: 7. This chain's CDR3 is CASSLELAGGRETQYF. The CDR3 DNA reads TGTGCCAGCAGCTTAGAACTAGCGGGAGGACGGGAGACCCAGTACTTC.

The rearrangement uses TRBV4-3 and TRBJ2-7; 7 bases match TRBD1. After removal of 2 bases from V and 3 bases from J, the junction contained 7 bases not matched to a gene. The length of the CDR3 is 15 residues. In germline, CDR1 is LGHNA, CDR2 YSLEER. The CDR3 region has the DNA TGCGCCAGCAGCCAACTCCGGGACAGATACTACGAGCAGTACTTC. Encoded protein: CASSQLRDRYYEQYF.

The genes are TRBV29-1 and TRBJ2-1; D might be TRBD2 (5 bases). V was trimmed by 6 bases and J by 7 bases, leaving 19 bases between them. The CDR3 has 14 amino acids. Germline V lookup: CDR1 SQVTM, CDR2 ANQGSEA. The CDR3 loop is CSVGLRVWGNEQFF. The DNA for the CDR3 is TGCAGCGTCGGACTTCGGGTTTGGGGTAATGAGCAGTTCTTC.

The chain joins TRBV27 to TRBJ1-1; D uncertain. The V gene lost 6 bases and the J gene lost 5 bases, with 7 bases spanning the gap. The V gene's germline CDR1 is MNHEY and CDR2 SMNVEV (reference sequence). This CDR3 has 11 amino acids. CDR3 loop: CASRSWTEAFF. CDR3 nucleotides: TGTGCCAGCAGGTCTTGGACTGAAGCTTTCTTT.

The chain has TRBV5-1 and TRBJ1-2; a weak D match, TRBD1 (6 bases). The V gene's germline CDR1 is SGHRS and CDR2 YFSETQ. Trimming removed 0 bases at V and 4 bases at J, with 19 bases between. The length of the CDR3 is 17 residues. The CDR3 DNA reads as TGCGCCAGCAGCTTGGATGGGGGCTCGGCTGCGATCTATGGCTACACCTTC. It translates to CASSLDGGSAAIYGYTF. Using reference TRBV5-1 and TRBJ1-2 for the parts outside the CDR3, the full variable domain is KAGVTQTPRYLIKTRGQQVTLSCSPISGHRSVSWYQQTPGQGLQFLFEYFSETQRNKGNFPGRFSGRQFSNSRSEMNVSTLELGDSALYLCASSLDGGSAAIYGYTFGSGTRLTVV.

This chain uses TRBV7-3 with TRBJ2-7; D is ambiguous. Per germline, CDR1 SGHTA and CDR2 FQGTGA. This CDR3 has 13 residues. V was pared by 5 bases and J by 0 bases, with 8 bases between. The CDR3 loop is CASSPDGSYEQYF. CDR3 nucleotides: TGTGCCAGCAGCCCGGACGGCTCCTACGAGCAGTACTTC.

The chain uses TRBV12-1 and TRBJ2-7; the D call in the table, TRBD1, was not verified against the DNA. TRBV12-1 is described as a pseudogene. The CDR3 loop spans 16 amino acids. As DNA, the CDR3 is TGTGCCAGCACCCTTATTGGGACAAAAACAAGCTACGAGCAGTACTTC. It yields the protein CASTLIGTKTSYEQYF.

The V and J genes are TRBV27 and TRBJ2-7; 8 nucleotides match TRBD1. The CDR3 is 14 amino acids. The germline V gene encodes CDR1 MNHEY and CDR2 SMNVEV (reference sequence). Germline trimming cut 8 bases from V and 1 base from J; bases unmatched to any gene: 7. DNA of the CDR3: TGTGCCAGCCAAGACAGGGGTAAATCCTACGAGCAGTACTTC. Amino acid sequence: CASQDRGKSYEQYF.

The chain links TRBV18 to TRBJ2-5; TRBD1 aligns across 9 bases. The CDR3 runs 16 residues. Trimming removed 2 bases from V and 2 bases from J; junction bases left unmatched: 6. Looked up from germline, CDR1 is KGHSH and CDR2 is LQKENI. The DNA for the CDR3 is TGTGCCAGCTCACCAATGACAGGGGGTGGACAAGAGACCCAGTACTTC. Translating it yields CASSPMTGGGQETQYF.

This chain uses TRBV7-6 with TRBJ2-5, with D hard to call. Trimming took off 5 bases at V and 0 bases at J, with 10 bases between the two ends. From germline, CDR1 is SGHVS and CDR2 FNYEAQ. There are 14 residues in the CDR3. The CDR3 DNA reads TGTGCCAGCAGCATCCGGAAGTACCAAGAGACCCAGTACTTC. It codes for CASSIRKYQETQYF.

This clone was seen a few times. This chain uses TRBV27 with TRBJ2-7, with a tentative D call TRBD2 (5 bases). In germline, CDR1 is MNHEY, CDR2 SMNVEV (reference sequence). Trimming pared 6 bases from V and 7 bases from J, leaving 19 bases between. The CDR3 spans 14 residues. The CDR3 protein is CASSPVGWSGEQYF. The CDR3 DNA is TGTGCCAGCAGCCCCGTCGGGTGGTCGGGGGAGCAGTACTTC.

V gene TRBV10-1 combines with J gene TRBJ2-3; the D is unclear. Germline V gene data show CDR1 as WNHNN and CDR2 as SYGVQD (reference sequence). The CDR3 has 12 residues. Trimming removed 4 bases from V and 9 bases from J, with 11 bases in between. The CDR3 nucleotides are TGCGCCAGCAGTGGCGACCTTGAAACGCAGTATTTT. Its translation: CASSGDLETQYF.

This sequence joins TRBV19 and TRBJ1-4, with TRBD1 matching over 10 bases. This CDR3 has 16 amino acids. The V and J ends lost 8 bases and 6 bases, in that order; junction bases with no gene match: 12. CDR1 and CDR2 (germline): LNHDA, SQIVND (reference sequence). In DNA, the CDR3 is TGTGCCAGTGAAAGTATGGCCGGGACAGGGGATGAAAAACTGTTTTTT. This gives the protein CASESMAGTGDEKLFF.